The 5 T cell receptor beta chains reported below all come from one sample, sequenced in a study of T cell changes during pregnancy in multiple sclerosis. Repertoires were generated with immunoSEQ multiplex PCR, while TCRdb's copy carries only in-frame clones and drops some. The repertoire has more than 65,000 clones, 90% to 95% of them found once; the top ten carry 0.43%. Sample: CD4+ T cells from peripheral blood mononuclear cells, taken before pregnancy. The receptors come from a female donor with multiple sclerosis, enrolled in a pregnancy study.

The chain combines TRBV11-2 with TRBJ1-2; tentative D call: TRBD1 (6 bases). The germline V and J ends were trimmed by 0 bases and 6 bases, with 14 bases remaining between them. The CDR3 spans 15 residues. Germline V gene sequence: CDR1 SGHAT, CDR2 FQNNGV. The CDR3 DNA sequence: TGTGCCAGCAGCTTAGAAGTAGTCCCAGGGGATGGCTACACCTTC. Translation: CASSLEVVPGDGYTF.

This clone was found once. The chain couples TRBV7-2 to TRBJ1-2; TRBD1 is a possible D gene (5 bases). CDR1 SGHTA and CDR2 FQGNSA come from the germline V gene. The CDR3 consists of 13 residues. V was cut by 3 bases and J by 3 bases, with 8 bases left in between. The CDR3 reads CASSFTQDYGYTF. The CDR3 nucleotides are TGTGCCAGCAGCTTTACACAGGACTATGGCTACACCTTC. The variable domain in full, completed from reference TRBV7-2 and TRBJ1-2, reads GAGVSQSPSNKVTEKGKDVELRCDPISGHTALYWYRQSLGQGLEFLIYFQGNSAPDKSGLPSDRFSAERTGGSVSTLTIQRTQQEDSAVYLCASSFTQDYGYTFGSGTRLTVV.

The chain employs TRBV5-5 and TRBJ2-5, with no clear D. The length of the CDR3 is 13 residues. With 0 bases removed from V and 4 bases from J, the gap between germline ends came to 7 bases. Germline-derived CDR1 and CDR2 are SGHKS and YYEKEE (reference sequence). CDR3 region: CASSLGQIETQYF. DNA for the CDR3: TGTGCCAGCAGCTTGGGGCAGATAGAGACCCAGTACTTC.

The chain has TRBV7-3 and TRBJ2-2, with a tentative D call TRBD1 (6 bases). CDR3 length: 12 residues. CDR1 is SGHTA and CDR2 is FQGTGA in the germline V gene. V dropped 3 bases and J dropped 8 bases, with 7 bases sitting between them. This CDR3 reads CASSFRGGELFF. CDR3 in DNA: TGTGCCAGCAGCTTCAGGGGTGGGGAGCTGTTTTTT.

The CDR3: CAISEGTGGGDTQYF. CDR3 in DNA: TGTGCCATCAGTGAGGGGACAGGGGGAGGAGATACGCAGTATTTT. The chain is built from TRBV10-3 and TRBJ2-3; TRBD1 matches at 11 bases. V lost 2 bases and J lost 5; bases outside the gene matches: 3. Germline CDR1 ENHRY, CDR2 SYGVKD. This CDR3 is built from 15 residues.